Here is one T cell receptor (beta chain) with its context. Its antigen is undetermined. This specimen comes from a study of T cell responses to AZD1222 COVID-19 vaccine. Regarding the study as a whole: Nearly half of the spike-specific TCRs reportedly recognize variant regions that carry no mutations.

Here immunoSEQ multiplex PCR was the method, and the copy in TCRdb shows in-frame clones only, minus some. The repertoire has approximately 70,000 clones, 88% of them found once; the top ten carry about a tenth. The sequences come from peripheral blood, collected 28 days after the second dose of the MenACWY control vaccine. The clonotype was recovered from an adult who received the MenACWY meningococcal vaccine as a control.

The CDR3 loop reads CASSYQVNTEAFF. In DNA form, the CDR3 reads TGTGCCAGCAGCTATCAGGTGAACACTGAAGCTTTCTTT. This chain links TRBV4-2 with TRBJ1-1; D remains unclear. There are 13 residues in the CDR3. Germline CDR1 LGHNA, CDR2 YNFKEQ. V lost 5 bases, J lost 0 bases, and 7 bases lay in between.